The rows below give T cell receptor beta chains drawn from one sample of a study of blood T cell repertoires in COVID-19. The data were produced by immunoSEQ multiplex PCR, yet TCRdb's version contains in-frame clones alone and is incomplete. The sample lists tens of thousands of clones, 81% occurring once. The sample comprised peripheral blood. All receptors derive from a man between 60 and 70 years old with COVID-19, enrolled during active disease. Both conserved end residues are part of each CDR3. Fields, in order: V gene, J gene, clone size, D gene, CDR3 protein, CDR3 DNA. A D gene is named only where the DNA matches it firmly. Part of the rows lack a size; the others show once, few, many or a class for expanded clones.

TRBV6-5	TRBJ2-4	NA	NA	CASSSGVGGNIQYF	TGTGCCAGCAGTTCAGGGGTTGGCGGAAACATTCAGTACTTC
TRBV29-1	TRBJ2-7	NA	NA	CSARGGSYEQYF	TGCAGCGCAAGAGGGGGCTCCTACGAGCAGTACTTC
TRBV9	TRBJ2-2	once	NA	CASSVVGGNTGELFF	TGTGCCAGCAGCGTAGTGGGAGGGAACACCGGGGAGCTGTTTTTT
TRBV19	TRBJ1-2	NA	NA	CASSIAESYTF	TGTGCCAGTAGTATCGCCGAGTCCTACACCTTC
TRBV5-4	TRBJ2-1	NA	TRBD2	CASSPLVSSGVPNEQFF	TGTGCCAGCAGCCCACTGGTTAGTAGCGGGGTACCCAATGAGCAGTTCTTC
TRBV6-1	TRBJ2-7	NA	TRBD1	CASSDSGGQGTRRYEQYF	TGTGCCAGCAGTGACAGTGGAGGACAGGGCACTAGAAGGTACGAGCAGTACTTC
TRBV7-3	TRBJ2-3	NA	TRBD2	CASSLGGSGGANTQYF	TGTGCCAGCAGCTTAGGCGGCAGCGGGGGGGCAAATACGCAGTATTTT
TRBV10-3	TRBJ2-7	NA	NA	CAISPFGGTYEQYF	TGTGCCATCAGCCCCTTTGGAGGGACGTACGAGCAGTACTTC
TRBV2	TRBJ2-5	NA	TRBD1	CASSLWGTGGRETQYF	TGTGCCAGCAGCCTCTGGGGGACAGGGGGCCGGGAGACCCAGTACTTC
TRBV6-6	TRBJ2-6	NA	TRBD1	CASSPGQGWIGANVLTF	TGTGCCAGCAGTCCCGGACAGGGCTGGATTGGGGCCAACGTCCTGACTTTC
TRBV7-6	TRBJ2-2	NA	TRBD2	CASSAHRGGNTGELFF	TGTGCCAGCAGCGCACACCGGGGGGGGAACACCGGGGAGCTGTTTTTT
TRBV19	TRBJ1-3	NA	NA	CASSGGTLSPSGNTIYF	TGTGCCAGTAGCGGTGGGACACTCTCCCCCTCTGGAAACACCATATATTTT
TRBV6-1	TRBJ1-5	NA	NA	CASSDTGHAGQPQHF	TGTGCCAGCAGTGATACAGGGCACGCGGGTCAGCCCCAGCATTTT
TRBV2	TRBJ2-2	few	TRBD1	CASISDRVVTGELFF	TGTGCCAGCATCTCGGACAGGGTTGTCACCGGGGAGCTGTTTTTT
TRBV5-1	TRBJ1-3	NA	NA	CASSPGGGAASGNTIYF	TGCGCCAGCAGCCCAGGTGGGGGCGCAGCCTCTGGAAACACCATATATTTT
TRBV3-1/TRBV3-2	TRBJ2-7	NA	TRBD1	CASSQQTGGYEQYF	TGTGCCAGCAGCCAACAGACAGGGGGCTACGAGCAGTACTTC
TRBV2	TRBJ1-4	NA	TRBD1	CASSPRGLVEKLFF	TGTGCCAGCAGTCCAAGGGGGCTGGTTGAAAAACTGTTTTTT
TRBV9	TRBJ1-2	NA	NA	CASSVEGGYGYTF	TGTGCCAGCAGCGTAGAGGGAGGCTATGGCTACACCTTC
TRBV5-1	TRBJ2-1	NA	NA	CASSLFAPLRDEQFF	TGCGCCAGCAGCTTGTTTGCGCCACTGAGAGATGAGCAGTTCTTC
TRBV11-3	TRBJ1-1	NA	NA	CASSLADRQGNTEAFF	TGTGCCAGCAGCTTAGCGGACAGACAAGGCAACACTGAAGCTTTCTTT
TRBV19	TRBJ1-2	NA	TRBD1	CASSLPGQGVWGYTF	TGTGCCAGTAGCTTACCGGGACAGGGGGTATGGGGCTACACCTTC
TRBV9	TRBJ2-1	NA	NA	CASSVDPAGEQFF	TGTGCCAGCAGCGTAGATCCGGCGGGCGAGCAGTTCTTC
TRBV5-6	TRBJ1-6	NA	TRBD1	CASSLAGTGDSPLHF	TGTGCCAGCAGCTTGGCTGGGACAGGGGATTCACCCCTCCACTTT
TRBV27	TRBJ2-7	NA	NA	CASRRGINYEQYF	TGTGCCAGCAGACGGGGGATTAACTACGAGCAGTACTTC
TRBV19	TRBJ2-5	NA	TRBD2	CASSISGRAGRRGETQYF	TGTGCCAGTAGTATAAGCGGGAGGGCCGGAAGAAGAGGAGAGACCCAGTACTTC
TRBV28	TRBJ1-2	NA	NA	CASSLRTPYGYTF	TGTGCCAGCAGTTTACGGACACCCTATGGCTACACCTTC
TRBV29-1	TRBJ2-1	NA	TRBD2	CSEGGRAYNEQFF	TGCAGCGAAGGCGGGAGGGCCTACAATGAGCAGTTCTTC
TRBV5-1	TRBJ1-4	few	NA	CASSLDLAGGEKLFF	TGCGCCAGCAGCTTGGACTTGGCGGGGGGTGAAAAACTGTTTTTT
TRBV15	TRBJ1-2	NA	NA	CATSRDLVAAGMRGYTF	TGTGCCACCAGCAGAGATCTAGTGGCAGCGGGAATGAGGGGCTACACCTTC
TRBV3-1/TRBV3-2	TRBJ2-1	NA	TRBD2	CASSQGASGYNEQFF	TGTGCCAGCAGCCAAGGGGCTAGCGGTTACAATGAGCAGTTCTTC